The sequence of this TCR beta chain was determined in a study of blood T cell repertoires in COVID-19. Germline CDR1 PRHDT, CDR2 FYEKMQ (reference sequence). The CDR3 is made up of 17 amino acids. V shed 3 bases and J 0 bases; nucleotides not matched to a gene: 7. Authors' methods: Amplified reference gene primers provided the basis for estimating nucleated cell counts. The method was immunoSEQ multiplex PCR; TCRdb's version includes in-frame clones alone and lacks a portion of them. V, J and clone size derive from that table, while D and trimming were established from the DNA sequence. The sample contains under 250,000 clones, 70% to 90% of which appear only once.

Sequencing was carried out using peripheral blood. The J gene is TRBJ2-1, the V gene TRBV13; 8 nucleotides line up with TRBD2. This sequence was found in a man aged 30 to 45 with COVID-19, enrolled during active disease. The CDR3: CASSFLTGGPSYNEQFF. CDR3 DNA sequence: TGTGCCAGCAGCTTCCTTACGGGGGGGCCCTCCTACAATGAGCAGTTCTTC.